This is a list of T cell receptor beta chains from one sample in a study of T cell responses to AZD1222 COVID-19 vaccine. Repertoires were generated with immunoSEQ multiplex PCR, while TCRdb's copy carries only in-frame clones and drops some. The sample consists of more than 70,000 clones, less than 90% of them appearing once. The specimen comprised peripheral blood, sampled 28 days after the second AZD1222 dose. Source of these receptors: an adult who received the AZD1222 COVID-19 vaccine. Each CDR3 is given with its conserved first and last residue. A D gene is named only where the DNA matches it firmly. Only some rows state a clone size, as once, few, many or a class for expanded clones.

>TRBJ1-4|NA|TRBV6-1|NA|12
CASSEARGRLFF
TGTGCCAGCAGTGAAGCGAGGGGAAGACTGTTTTTT
>TRBJ1-1|TRBD1|TRBV6-5|NA|13
CASSGQGKSEAFF
TGTGCCAGCAGCGGACAGGGTAAATCTGAAGCTTTCTTT
>TRBJ2-1|NA|TRBV12-3/TRBV12-4|NA|13
CAARTSSYNEQFF
TGTGCGGCCCGAACCAGCTCCTACAATGAGCAGTTCTTC
>TRBJ2-1|NA|TRBV5-1|NA|14
CASSLVAGDNEQFF
TGCGCCAGCAGCTTGGTGGCAGGCGACAATGAGCAGTTCTTC
>TRBJ1-4|NA|TRBV19|NA|16
CASSIVQVEGDEKLFF
TGTGCCAGTAGTATAGTTCAGGTCGAGGGGGATGAAAAACTGTTTTTT
>TRBJ1-1|NA|TRBV30|NA|14
CASTQPGTNTEAFF
TGTGCCTCCACCCAGCCAGGCACGAACACTGAAGCTTTCTTT
>TRBJ1-2|TRBD1|TRBV5-1|NA|15
CASSLWGRGSGGYTF
TGCGCCAGCAGCTTGTGGGGCAGGGGGTCGGGCGGCTACACCTTC
>TRBJ1-1|TRBD1|TRBV2|NA|18
CASTHVRQGGNMNTEAFF
TGTGCCAGCACCCACGTAAGACAGGGGGGAAACATGAACACTGAAGCTTTCTTT
>TRBJ1-2|TRBD1|TRBV19|NA|13
CASESQGAGGYTF
TGTGCCAGCGAGTCACAGGGGGCGGGAGGCTACACCTTC
>TRBJ1-4|TRBD1|TRBV11-2|NA|13
CASSLDRAEKLFF
TGTGCCAGCAGCTTGGACAGGGCGGAAAAACTGTTTTTT
>TRBJ1-5|NA|TRBV4-1|NA|16
CASSQGPVGSNQPQHF
TGCGCCAGCAGCCAAGGACCAGTAGGGAGCAATCAGCCCCAGCATTTT
>TRBJ1-6|NA|TRBV5-4|once|15
CASSNKQGSNSPLHF
TGTGCCAGCAGCAACAAACAGGGATCGAATTCACCCCTCCACTTT
>TRBJ1-2|NA|TRBV5-4|once|14
CASSPGHRIYGYTF
TGTGCCAGCAGCCCTGGCCACAGGATCTATGGCTACACCTTC
>TRBJ2-7|NA|TRBV3-1/TRBV3-2|NA|14
CASSQDLLTYEQYF
TGTGCCAGCAGCCAAGATCTGTTAACCTACGAGCAGTACTTC
>TRBJ2-5|NA|TRBV10-2|NA|14
CASRDSGFEETQYF
TGCGCCAGCAGGGATTCGGGATTCGAAGAGACCCAGTACTTC
>TRBJ1-1|TRBD1|TRBV6-5|NA|15
CASFPWGLGGPEAFF
TGTGCCAGCTTCCCTTGGGGTTTAGGGGGCCCTGAAGCTTTCTTT
>TRBJ1-6|NA|TRBV6-4|NA|13
CASSESPNSPLHF
TGTGCCAGCAGTGAAAGTCCTAATTCACCCCTCCACTTT
>TRBJ2-7|NA|TRBV20-1|NA|11
CSARDKYEQYF
TGCAGTGCTAGAGATAAATACGAGCAGTACTTC
>TRBJ2-3|NA|TRBV5-1|NA|14
CASSLATLTDTQYF
TGCGCCAGCAGCTTGGCGACATTGACAGATACGCAGTATTTT
>TRBJ2-5|TRBD1|TRBV5-1|NA|15
CASSLAGQGAETQYF
TGCGCCAGCAGCTTGGCCGGACAGGGGGCCGAGACCCAGTACTTC
>TRBJ1-4|NA|TRBV5-5|once|15
CASTLQGMPNEKLFF
TGTGCCAGCACGTTACAGGGTATGCCTAATGAAAAACTGTTTTTT
>TRBJ2-1|NA|TRBV10-3|NA|12
CAISDGPAQQFF
TGTGCCATCAGTGATGGCCCAGCCCAGCAGTTCTTC
>TRBJ2-7|TRBD2|TRBV3-1/TRBV3-2|NA|14
CASSQETSLYEQYF
TGTGCCAGCAGCCAAGAGACTAGCCTCTACGAGCAGTACTTC
>TRBJ2-5|NA|TRBV18|NA|15
CASSPRSGGQETQYF
TGTGCCAGCTCACCACGCTCTGGAGGCCAAGAGACCCAGTACTTC
>TRBJ2-7|NA|TRBV7-9|NA|14
CASSPGQSLYEQYF
TGTGCCAGCAGCCCCGGACAGTCCCTCTACGAGCAGTACTTC
>TRBJ1-2|TRBD1|TRBV4-1|once|14
CASSERTGAYGYTF
TGCGCCAGCAGCGAACGGACAGGGGCGTATGGCTACACCTTC
>TRBJ1-6|TRBD1|TRBV6-5|NA|14
CASNRQGSDSPLHF
TGTGCCAGCAATCGACAGGGTAGTGATTCACCCCTCCACTTT
>TRBJ2-2|NA|TRBV9|NA|14
CASSVRGRTGELFF
TGTGCCAGCAGCGTGAGGGGACGGACCGGGGAGCTGTTTTTT
>TRBJ1-6|NA|TRBV6-5|NA|16
CASSYSGIGTSFTLHF
TGTGCCAGCAGTTACTCGGGTATAGGGACGTCTTTCACCCTCCACTTT
>TRBJ2-7|NA|TRBV10-3|NA|13
CAISESVSYEQYF
TGTGCCATCAGTGAGTCTGTCTCCTACGAGCAGTACTTC
>TRBJ1-1|NA|TRBV3-1/TRBV3-2|NA|13
CASRVEGNTEAFF
TGTGCCAGCAGGGTAGAGGGGAACACTGAAGCTTTCTTT
>TRBJ2-5|TRBD2|TRBV9|NA|15
CASSPRLADQETQYF
TGTGCCAGCAGCCCACGACTAGCGGACCAAGAGACCCAGTACTTC
>TRBJ1-5|NA|TRBV12-3/TRBV12-4|NA|13
CASSLFGNQPQHF
TGTGCCAGCAGTTTATTTGGCAATCAGCCCCAGCATTTT
>TRBJ1-4|NA|TRBV12-3/TRBV12-4|NA|13
CASSFRGREKLFF
TGTGCCAGCAGTTTCAGGGGCCGTGAAAAACTGTTTTTT
>TRBJ1-5|NA|TRBV7-9|NA|14
CASSSTWGNQPQHF
TGTGCCAGCAGCTCTACATGGGGCAATCAGCCCCAGCATTTT
>TRBJ2-3|TRBD2|TRBV2|NA|14
CARNYGGGTDTQYF
TGTGCCAGGAACTATGGGGGGGGCACAGATACGCAGTATTTT
>TRBJ2-2|TRBD1|TRBV29-1|NA|14
CSARTGVDTGELFF
TGCAGCGCTCGTACAGGGGTTGACACCGGGGAGCTGTTTTTT
>TRBJ2-2|TRBD2|TRBV7-3|NA|17
CASSLSVLAGNTGELFF
TGTGCCAGCAGCTTAAGCGTTCTAGCGGGAAACACCGGGGAGCTGTTTTTT
>TRBJ1-2|NA|TRBV6-6|NA|16
CASSYSGRKNNYGYTF
TGTGCCAGCAGTTATTCAGGGCGTAAAAATAACTATGGCTACACCTTC